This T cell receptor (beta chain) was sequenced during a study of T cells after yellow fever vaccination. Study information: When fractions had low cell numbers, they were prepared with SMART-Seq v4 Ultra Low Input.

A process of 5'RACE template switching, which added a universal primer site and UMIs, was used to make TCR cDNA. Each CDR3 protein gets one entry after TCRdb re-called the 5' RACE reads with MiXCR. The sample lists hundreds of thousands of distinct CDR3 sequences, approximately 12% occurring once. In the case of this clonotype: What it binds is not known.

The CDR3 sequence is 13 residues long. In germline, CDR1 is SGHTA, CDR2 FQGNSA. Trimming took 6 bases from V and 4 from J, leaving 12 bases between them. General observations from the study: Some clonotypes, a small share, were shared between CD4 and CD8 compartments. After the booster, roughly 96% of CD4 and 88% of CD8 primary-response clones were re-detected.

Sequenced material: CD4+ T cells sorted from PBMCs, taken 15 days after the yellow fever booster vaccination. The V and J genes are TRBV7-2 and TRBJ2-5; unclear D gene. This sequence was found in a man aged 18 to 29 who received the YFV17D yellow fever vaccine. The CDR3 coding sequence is TGTGCCAGCAGTCAACAAGGGATAGAGACCCAGTACTTC. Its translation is CASSQQGIETQYF.